This is a list of T cell receptor beta chains from one sample in a study of shared clonotypes between healthy human individuals. Data came from immunoSEQ multiplex PCR; TCRdb stores just in-frame clones and leaves some out. The sample carries about 450,000 clones, 79% recorded once. Sample: PBMCs. These receptors were taken from a woman aged 35 to 49 in good health. Some clones in this sample may be carry-over from other donors' samples. The CDR3 runs from the conserved cysteine through the conserved F or W. D genes are given only for firm matches. Size is stated for part of the rows, as once, few or many counts, or as a class when the clone is expanded.

V gene: TRBV2
D gene: .
clone size: .
J gene: TRBJ1-1
CDR3 protein: CASSEAGENTEAFF
CDR3 DNA: TGTGCCAGCAGTGAAGCGGGTGAGAACACTGAAGCTTTCTTT

V gene: TRBV29-1
D gene: TRBD1
clone size: few
J gene: TRBJ1-4
CDR3 protein: CSVLGQGSEKLFF
CDR3 DNA: TGCAGCGTTTTGGGACAGGGGAGCGAAAAACTGTTTTTT

V gene: TRBV18
D gene: TRBD1
clone size: .
J gene: TRBJ1-3
CDR3 protein: CASSPDRAGNTIYF
CDR3 DNA: TGTGCCAGCTCGCCGGACAGGGCTGGAAACACCATATATTTT

V gene: TRBV7-3
D gene: .
clone size: .
J gene: TRBJ2-2
CDR3 protein: CASSLILGGELFF
CDR3 DNA: TGTGCCAGCAGCTTAATTTTGGGCGGGGAGCTGTTTTTT

V gene: TRBV25-1
D gene: .
clone size: .
J gene: TRBJ2-5
CDR3 protein: CASSVAEPSQETQYF
CDR3 DNA: TGTGCCAGCAGTGTGGCGGAACCGTCCCAAGAGACCCAGTACTTC

V gene: TRBV19
D gene: .
clone size: .
J gene: TRBJ2-2
CDR3 protein: CASSIAWPAGLTTGELFF
CDR3 DNA: TGTGCCAGTAGTATAGCCTGGCCCGCGGGACTCACCACCGGGGAGCTGTTTTTT

V gene: TRBV14
D gene: .
clone size: .
J gene: TRBJ1-2
CDR3 protein: CASSQKGFTSGYTF
CDR3 DNA: TGTGCCAGCAGCCAAAAGGGGTTTACCTCTGGCTACACCTTC

V gene: TRBV29-1
D gene: .
clone size: .
J gene: TRBJ2-2
CDR3 protein: CSVLGTLRTGELFF
CDR3 DNA: TGCAGCGTTTTAGGGACTTTAAGGACCGGGGAGCTGTTTTTT

V gene: TRBV29-1
D gene: .
clone size: .
J gene: TRBJ1-1
CDR3 protein: CSVEDGVGTEAFF
CDR3 DNA: TGCAGCGTTGAAGATGGGGTCGGCACTGAAGCTTTCTTT

V gene: TRBV29-1
D gene: TRBD1
clone size: .
J gene: TRBJ2-7
CDR3 protein: CSAGQGLSYEQYF
CDR3 DNA: TGCAGCGCCGGACAGGGCCTCTCCTACGAGCAGTACTTC

V gene: TRBV29-1
D gene: TRBD1
clone size: .
J gene: TRBJ2-5
CDR3 protein: CSVARTGMQQETQYF
CDR3 DNA: TGCAGCGTTGCCCGGACAGGGATGCAACAAGAGACCCAGTACTTC

V gene: TRBV7-3
D gene: .
clone size: .
J gene: TRBJ2-1
CDR3 protein: CASRIGIGDEQFF
CDR3 DNA: TGTGCCAGCAGAATCGGGATCGGTGATGAGCAGTTCTTC

V gene: TRBV6-5
D gene: .
clone size: .
J gene: TRBJ1-1
CDR3 protein: CASSFTGPVMNTEAFF
CDR3 DNA: TGTGCCAGCAGTTTCACAGGACCGGTGATGAACACTGAAGCTTTCTTT

V gene: TRBV5-1
D gene: TRBD2
clone size: .
J gene: TRBJ2-3
CDR3 protein: CASSLGGRADTQYF
CDR3 DNA: TGCGCCAGCAGCTTGGGCGGGAGGGCAGATACGCAGTATTTT

V gene: TRBV7-6
D gene: .
clone size: .
J gene: TRBJ2-5
CDR3 protein: CASSLVGPPRGETQYF
CDR3 DNA: TGTGCCAGCAGCTTAGTTGGCCCCCCAAGGGGGGAGACCCAGTACTTC

V gene: TRBV19
D gene: .
clone size: .
J gene: TRBJ2-1
CDR3 protein: CASSIPYNEQFF
CDR3 DNA: TGTGCCAGTAGTATTCCCTACAATGAGCAGTTCTTC

V gene: TRBV19
D gene: .
clone size: .
J gene: TRBJ1-6
CDR3 protein: CASSSGRNYNSPLHF
CDR3 DNA: TGTGCCAGTAGTTCTGGCAGGAATTATAATTCACCCCTCCACTTT

V gene: TRBV10-2
D gene: .
clone size: .
J gene: TRBJ2-7
CDR3 protein: CATRGGRNTYEQYF
CDR3 DNA: TGCGCCACCAGGGGGGGGCGCAACACCTACGAGCAGTACTTC

V gene: TRBV10-3
D gene: TRBD1
clone size: .
J gene: TRBJ1-2
CDR3 protein: CAIREDRVISWLNYGYTF
CDR3 DNA: TGTGCCATCAGGGAAGACAGGGTAATTTCGTGGTTAAACTATGGCTACACCTTC

V gene: TRBV19
D gene: .
clone size: .
J gene: TRBJ2-2
CDR3 protein: CASSISARINTGELFF
CDR3 DNA: TGTGCCAGTAGTATTTCCGCCAGGATCAACACCGGGGAGCTGTTTTTT

V gene: TRBV6-1
D gene: TRBD1
clone size: .
J gene: TRBJ1-3
CDR3 protein: CASSGRQGLSGNTIYF
CDR3 DNA: TGTGCCAGCAGTGGTCGACAGGGCCTTTCAGGAAACACCATATATTTT

V gene: TRBV2
D gene: TRBD1
clone size: .
J gene: TRBJ2-7
CDR3 protein: CASSVGSQGVTEQYF
CDR3 DNA: TGTGCCAGCAGTGTGGGAAGTCAGGGGGTTACAGAGCAGTACTTC

V gene: TRBV7-8
D gene: TRBD2
clone size: .
J gene: TRBJ2-1
CDR3 protein: CASSRNSGRTLEQFF
CDR3 DNA: TGTGCCAGCAGTCGTAATAGCGGGAGAACGCTTGAGCAGTTCTTC

V gene: TRBV5-1
D gene: .
clone size: .
J gene: TRBJ1-1
CDR3 protein: CASSLGNLDTEAFF
CDR3 DNA: TGCGCCAGCAGCTTGGGAAATTTGGACACTGAAGCTTTCTTT

V gene: TRBV5-1
D gene: TRBD2
clone size: .
J gene: TRBJ2-3
CDR3 protein: CASSLGRALRLDTQYF
CDR3 DNA: TGCGCCAGCAGCTTAGGGAGGGCGTTGAGGCTAGATACGCAGTATTTT

V gene: TRBV6-6
D gene: .
clone size: .
J gene: TRBJ2-1
CDR3 protein: CASSRKSSYNEQFF
CDR3 DNA: TGTGCCAGCAGCCGGAAGAGCTCCTACAATGAGCAGTTCTTC

V gene: TRBV19
D gene: .
clone size: .
J gene: TRBJ2-1
CDR3 protein: CASSGNTRGEQFF
CDR3 DNA: TGTGCCAGTAGTGGCAATACCCGTGGTGAGCAGTTCTTC

V gene: TRBV13
D gene: TRBD2
clone size: .
J gene: TRBJ2-1
CDR3 protein: CASSLWGLAGYNEQFF
CDR3 DNA: TGTGCCAGCAGCTTATGGGGACTAGCGGGGTACAATGAGCAGTTCTTC

V gene: TRBV27
D gene: TRBD1
clone size: .
J gene: TRBJ1-5
CDR3 protein: CASSLWWTGATNQPQHF
CDR3 DNA: TGTGCCAGCAGTTTATGGTGGACAGGGGCCACCAATCAGCCCCAGCATTTT

V gene: TRBV5-6
D gene: .
clone size: .
J gene: TRBJ1-3
CDR3 protein: CASSLLQGEGNTIYF
CDR3 DNA: TGTGCCAGCAGCTTGTTACAAGGGGAGGGAAACACCATATATTTT

V gene: TRBV5-1
D gene: TRBD2
clone size: .
J gene: TRBJ2-7
CDR3 protein: CASRPTLTSEVYEQYF
CDR3 DNA: TGCGCCAGCAGGCCGACCCTAACTAGCGAAGTATACGAGCAGTACTTC

V gene: TRBV7-2
D gene: .
clone size: .
J gene: TRBJ2-5
CDR3 protein: CASSPSRETQYF
CDR3 DNA: TGTGCCAGCAGCCCCTCTCGGGAGACCCAGTACTTC

V gene: TRBV7-9
D gene: .
clone size: .
J gene: TRBJ1-2
CDR3 protein: CASSFGQSIGYGYTF
CDR3 DNA: TGTGCCAGCAGCTTTGGGCAAAGCATAGGCTATGGCTACACCTTC

V gene: TRBV12-2
D gene: .
clone size: .
J gene: TRBJ1-2
CDR3 protein: CASRLCGHPYGYTF
CDR3 DNA: TGTGCAAGTCGCTTATGTGGGCACCCCTATGGCTACACCTTC

V gene: TRBV19
D gene: .
clone size: .
J gene: TRBJ1-4
CDR3 protein: CASRTATNEKLFF
CDR3 DNA: TGTGCCAGCCGGACGGCAACTAATGAAAAACTGTTTTTT

V gene: TRBV28
D gene: .
clone size: .
J gene: TRBJ2-7
CDR3 protein: CASSLVQGWTSPSSYYEQYF
CDR3 DNA: TGTGCCAGCAGTTTAGTACAGGGTTGGACCTCACCCTCATCCTACTACGAGCAGTACTTC

V gene: TRBV30
D gene: .
clone size: .
J gene: TRBJ2-2
CDR3 protein: CAWSPGYTGELFF
CDR3 DNA: TGTGCCTGGAGCCCCGGGTACACCGGGGAGCTGTTTTTT

V gene: TRBV5-1
D gene: TRBD1
clone size: .
J gene: TRBJ2-1
CDR3 protein: CASSLDRGLNNEQFF
CDR3 DNA: TGCGCCAGCAGCTTGGACAGGGGGCTCAACAATGAGCAGTTCTTC

V gene: TRBV20-1
D gene: .
clone size: once
J gene: TRBJ2-2
CDR3 protein: CSPSSTGELFF
CDR3 DNA: TGCAGTCCCTCAAGCACCGGGGAGCTGTTTTTT

V gene: TRBV2
D gene: TRBD2
clone size: few
J gene: TRBJ2-4
CDR3 protein: CASSELASGSYFLAKNIQYF
CDR3 DNA: TGTGCCAGCAGTGAGCTGGCTAGCGGGTCCTACTTCCTAGCCAAAAACATTCAGTACTTC

V gene: TRBV11-2
D gene: .
clone size: .
J gene: TRBJ2-5
CDR3 protein: CASSLIGTIQETQYF
CDR3 DNA: TGTGCCAGCAGCTTAATCGGGACCATCCAAGAGACCCAGTACTTC

V gene: TRBV6-6
D gene: TRBD2
clone size: .
J gene: TRBJ2-1
CDR3 protein: CASSYGQVAGFGEQFF
CDR3 DNA: TGTGCCAGCAGTTACGGGCAGGTAGCGGGATTTGGTGAGCAGTTCTTC

V gene: TRBV5-1
D gene: TRBD1
clone size: few
J gene: TRBJ2-1
CDR3 protein: CASTQAGTGHNEQFF
CDR3 DNA: TGCGCCAGCACCCAAGCCGGGACAGGTCACAATGAGCAGTTCTTC

V gene: TRBV5-1
D gene: .
clone size: few
J gene: TRBJ2-1
CDR3 protein: CASSLGRNNEQFF
CDR3 DNA: TGCGCCAGCAGCTTGGGGCGGAACAATGAGCAGTTCTTC

V gene: TRBV5-6
D gene: .
clone size: .
J gene: TRBJ2-1
CDR3 protein: CASSTTPSGVREQFF
CDR3 DNA: TGTGCCAGCAGCACCACTCCCTCCGGGGTCCGGGAGCAGTTCTTC

V gene: TRBV20-1
D gene: .
clone size: .
J gene: TRBJ2-3
CDR3 protein: CSARRADTQYF
CDR3 DNA: TGCAGTGCTAGACGTGCGGATACGCAGTATTTT

V gene: TRBV30
D gene: .
clone size: .
J gene: TRBJ2-3
CDR3 protein: CAWSVAGPPRGTDTQYF
CDR3 DNA: TGTGCCTGGAGTGTAGCGGGCCCCCCGCGGGGCACAGATACGCAGTATTTT

V gene: TRBV7-6
D gene: .
clone size: .
J gene: TRBJ2-5
CDR3 protein: CASSSVYSETQYF
CDR3 DNA: TGTGCCAGCAGCTCCGTGTATAGCGAGACCCAGTACTTC

V gene: TRBV7-9
D gene: .
clone size: .
J gene: TRBJ1-5
CDR3 protein: CASSLEGSFQPQHF
CDR3 DNA: TGTGCCAGCAGCTTAGAGGGTTCGTTTCAGCCCCAGCATTTT

V gene: TRBV27
D gene: TRBD1
clone size: .
J gene: TRBJ2-7
CDR3 protein: CASSPGTGGLEQYF
CDR3 DNA: TGTGCCAGCAGTCCAGGGACAGGGGGACTCGAGCAGTACTTC

V gene: TRBV30
D gene: .
clone size: .
J gene: TRBJ2-1
CDR3 protein: CAWSSLGNEQFF
CDR3 DNA: TGTGCCTGGAGTTCCTTAGGGAATGAGCAGTTCTTC

V gene: TRBV28
D gene: TRBD1
clone size: .
J gene: TRBJ1-4
CDR3 protein: CATTDRGYDEKLFF
CDR3 DNA: TGTGCCACCACCGACAGGGGGTACGATGAAAAACTGTTTTTT

V gene: TRBV18
D gene: .
clone size: .
J gene: TRBJ2-3
CDR3 protein: CASSPRALSTDTQYF
CDR3 DNA: TGTGCCAGCTCACCACGAGCGCTGAGCACAGATACGCAGTATTTT

V gene: TRBV19
D gene: .
clone size: few
J gene: TRBJ2-7
CDR3 protein: CASSAAAYEQYF
CDR3 DNA: TGTGCCAGTAGTGCCGCCGCCTACGAGCAGTACTTC

V gene: TRBV19
D gene: .
clone size: once
J gene: TRBJ2-7
CDR3 protein: CASSPGGSYEQYF
CDR3 DNA: TGTGCCAGTAGCCCCGGGGGCTCCTACGAGCAGTACTTC

V gene: TRBV7-2
D gene: TRBD2
clone size: .
J gene: TRBJ2-1
CDR3 protein: CASSHGTSGRGSYNEQFF
CDR3 DNA: TGTGCCAGCAGCCACGGGACTAGCGGGAGGGGCTCCTACAATGAGCAGTTCTTC

V gene: TRBV6-5
D gene: TRBD1
clone size: .
J gene: TRBJ1-4
CDR3 protein: CASSAAGTGDEKLFF
CDR3 DNA: TGTGCCAGCAGTGCTGCCGGGACAGGGGATGAAAAACTGTTTTTT

V gene: TRBV2
D gene: TRBD1
clone size: .
J gene: TRBJ2-7
CDR3 protein: CASSPGQTYEQYF
CDR3 DNA: TGTGCCAGCAGTCCGGGACAGACCTACGAGCAGTACTTC